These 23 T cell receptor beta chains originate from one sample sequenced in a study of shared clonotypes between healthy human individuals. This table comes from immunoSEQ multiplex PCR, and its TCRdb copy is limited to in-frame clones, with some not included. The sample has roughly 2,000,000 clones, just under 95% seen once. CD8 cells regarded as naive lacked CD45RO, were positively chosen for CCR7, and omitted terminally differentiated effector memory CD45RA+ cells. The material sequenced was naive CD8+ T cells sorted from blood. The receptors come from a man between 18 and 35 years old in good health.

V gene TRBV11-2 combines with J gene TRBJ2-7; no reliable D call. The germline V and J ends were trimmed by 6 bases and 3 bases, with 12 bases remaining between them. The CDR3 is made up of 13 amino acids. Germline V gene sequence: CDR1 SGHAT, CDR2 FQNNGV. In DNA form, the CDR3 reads TGTGCCAGCAGTGAAGAAAACGTCTACGAGCAGTACTTC. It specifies CASSEENVYEQYF.

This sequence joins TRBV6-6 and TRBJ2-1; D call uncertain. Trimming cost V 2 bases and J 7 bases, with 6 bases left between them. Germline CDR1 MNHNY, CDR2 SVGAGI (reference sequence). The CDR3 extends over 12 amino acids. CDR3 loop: CASSYMKNEQFF. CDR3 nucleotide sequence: TGTGCCAGCAGTTACATGAAGAATGAGCAGTTCTTC.

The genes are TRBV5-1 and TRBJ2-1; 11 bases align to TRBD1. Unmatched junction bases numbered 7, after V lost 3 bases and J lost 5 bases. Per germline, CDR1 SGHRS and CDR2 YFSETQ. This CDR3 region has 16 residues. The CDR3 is CASSWGTGGFHNEQFF. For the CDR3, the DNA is TGCGCCAGCAGCTGGGGGACAGGGGGTTTCCACAATGAGCAGTTCTTC.

Here the CDR3 DNA reads TGTGCCAGCAGTGGGCCTGAAAGCTCCTACGAGCAGTACTTC. Its protein product is CASSGPESSYEQYF. This chain links TRBV2 with TRBJ2-7; D is undetermined. Trimming left V 4 bases short and J 0 bases short, with 10 bases between. Per the germline V gene, CDR1 is SNHLY and CDR2 is FYNNEI. CDR3 length: 14 amino acids.

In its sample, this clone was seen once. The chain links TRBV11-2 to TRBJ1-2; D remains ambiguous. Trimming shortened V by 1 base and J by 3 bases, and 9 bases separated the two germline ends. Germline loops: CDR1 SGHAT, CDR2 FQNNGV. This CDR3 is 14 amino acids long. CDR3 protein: CASSLASGYYGYTF. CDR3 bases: TGTGCCAGCAGCTTAGCTTCGGGCTACTATGGCTACACCTTC. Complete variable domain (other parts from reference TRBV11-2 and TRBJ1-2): EAGVAQSPRYKIIEKRQSVAFWCNPISGHATLYWYQQILGQGPKLLIQFQNNGVVDDSQLPKDRFSAERLKGVDSTLKIQPAKLEDSAVYLCASSLASGYYGYTFGSGTRLTVV.

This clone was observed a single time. The CDR3 bases are TGTGCCAGTAGTCTAGCGGGGAGAGGCTTTCCTGGGGAGCTGTTTTTT. Its translation is CASSLAGRGFPGELFF. The chain joins TRBV19 to TRBJ2-2; TRBD2 matches 9 bases. The CDR3 loop spans 16 amino acids. After removal of 5 bases from V and 8 bases from J, the junction contained 12 bases not matched to a gene. Germline values: CDR1 LNHDA, CDR2 SQIVND (reference sequence).

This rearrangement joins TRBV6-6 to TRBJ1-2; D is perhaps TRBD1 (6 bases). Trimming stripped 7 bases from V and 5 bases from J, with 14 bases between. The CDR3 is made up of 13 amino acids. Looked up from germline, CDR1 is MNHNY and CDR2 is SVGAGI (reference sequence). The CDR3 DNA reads TGTGCCAGCATTAAAACAGGGTGGTATGGCTACACCTTC. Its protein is CASIKTGWYGYTF.

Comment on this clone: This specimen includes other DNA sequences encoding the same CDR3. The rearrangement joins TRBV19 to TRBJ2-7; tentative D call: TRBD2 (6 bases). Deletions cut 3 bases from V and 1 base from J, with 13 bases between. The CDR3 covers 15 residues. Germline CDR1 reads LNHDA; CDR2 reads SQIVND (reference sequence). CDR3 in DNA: TGTGCCAGTAGTATCGGGGGTACTCGTTCCTACGAGCAGTACTTC. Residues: CASSIGGTRSYEQYF.

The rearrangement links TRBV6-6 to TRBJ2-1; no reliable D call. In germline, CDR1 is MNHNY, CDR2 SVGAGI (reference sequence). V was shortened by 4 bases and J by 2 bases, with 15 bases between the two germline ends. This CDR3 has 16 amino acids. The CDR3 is CASSSTRVEAYNEQFF. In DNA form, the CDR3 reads TGTGCCAGCAGTTCCACCCGTGTTGAGGCCTACAATGAGCAGTTCTTC.

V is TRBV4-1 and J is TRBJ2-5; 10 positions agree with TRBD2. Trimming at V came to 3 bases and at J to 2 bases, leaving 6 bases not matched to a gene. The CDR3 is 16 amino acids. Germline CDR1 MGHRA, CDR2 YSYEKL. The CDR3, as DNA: TGCGCCAGCAGCCAGGTAGCGGGGGGCTTACAAGAGACCCAGTACTTC. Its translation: CASSQVAGGLQETQYF.

The CDR3 sequence is CASSVSALMGNIQYF. CDR3 in DNA: TGTGCCAGCAGCGTATCCGCACTTATGGGGAACATTCAGTACTTC. The chain carries TRBV9 and TRBJ2-4; D is uncertain. Germline values: CDR1 SGDLS, CDR2 YYNGEE. Trimming shortened V by 1 base and J by 7 bases, and 15 bases separated the two germline ends. The CDR3 totals 15 residues.

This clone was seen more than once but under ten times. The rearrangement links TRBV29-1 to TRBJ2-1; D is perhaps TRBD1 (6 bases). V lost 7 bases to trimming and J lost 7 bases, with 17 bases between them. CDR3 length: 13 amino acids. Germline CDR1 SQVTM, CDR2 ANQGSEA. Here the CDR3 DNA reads TGCAGCGCAATGCCAGGGGAAGAGAATGAGCAGTTCTTC. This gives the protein CSAMPGEENEQFF.

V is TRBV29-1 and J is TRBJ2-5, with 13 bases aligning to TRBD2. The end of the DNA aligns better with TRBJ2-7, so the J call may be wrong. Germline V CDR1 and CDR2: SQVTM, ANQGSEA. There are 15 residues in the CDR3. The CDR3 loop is CSVEWTSGSSYEQYF. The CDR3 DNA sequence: TGCAGCGTTGAATGGACTAGCGGGAGCTCCTACGAGCAGTACTTC.

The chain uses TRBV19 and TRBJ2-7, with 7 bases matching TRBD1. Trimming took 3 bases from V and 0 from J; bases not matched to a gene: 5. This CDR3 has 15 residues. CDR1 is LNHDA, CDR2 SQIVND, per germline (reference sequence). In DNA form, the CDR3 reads TGTGCCAGTAGTATGTGGGACAGCCTCTCCTACGAGCAGTACTTC. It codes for CASSMWDSLSYEQYF.

As DNA, the CDR3 is TGTGCCAGCAGCGAGACAGGGGGCGCAGTGGAAGCTTTCTTT. Translating gives CASSETGGAVEAFF. The chain uses TRBV5-6 and TRBJ1-1, with 10 bases matching TRBD1. Looked up from germline, CDR1 is SGHDT and CDR2 is YYEEEE. The CDR3 runs to 14 residues. With V trimmed by 4 bases and J by 8 bases, 8 bases remained unmatched. Together with reference TRBV5-6 and TRBJ1-1, the CDR3 gives the full variable domain: DAGVTQSPTHLIKTRGQQVTLRCSPKSGHDTVSWYQQALGQGPQFIFQYYEEEERQRGNFPDRFSGHQFPNYSSELNVNALLLGDSALYLCASSETGGAVEAFFGQGTRLTVV.

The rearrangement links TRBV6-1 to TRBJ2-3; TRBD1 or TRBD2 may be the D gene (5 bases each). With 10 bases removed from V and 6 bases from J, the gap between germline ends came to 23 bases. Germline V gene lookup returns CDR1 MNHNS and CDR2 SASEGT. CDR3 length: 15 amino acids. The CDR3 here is CATQRLIGTGDTQYF. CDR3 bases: TGTGCCACCCAAAGACTGATCGGGACGGGGGATACGCAGTATTTT.

The CDR3: CASSFPGGGYEQYF. CDR3 DNA: TGTGCCAGCAGCTTCCCCGGTGGGGGTTACGAGCAGTACTTC. The chain is built from TRBV11-2 and TRBJ2-7; D possibly uses TRBD1 or TRBD2 (5 bases each). The CDR3 is made up of 14 amino acids. The germline CDR1 and CDR2 sequences are SGHAT and FQNNGV. V lost 3 bases and J 4 bases, leaving 13 bases between the germline ends.

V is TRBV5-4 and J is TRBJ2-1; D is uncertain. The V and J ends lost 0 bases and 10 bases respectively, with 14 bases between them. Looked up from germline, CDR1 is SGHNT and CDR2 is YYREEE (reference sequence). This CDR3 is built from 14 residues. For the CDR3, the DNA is TGTGCCAGCAGCTTGGAGGGTCTTCTCAGGGAGCAGTTCTTC. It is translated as CASSLEGLLREQFF.

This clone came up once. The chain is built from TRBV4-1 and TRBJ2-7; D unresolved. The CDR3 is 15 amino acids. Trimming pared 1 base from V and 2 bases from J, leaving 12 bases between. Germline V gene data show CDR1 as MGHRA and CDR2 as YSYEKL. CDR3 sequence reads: CASSQVEGQPYEQYF. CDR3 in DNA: TGCGCCAGCAGCCAAGTCGAAGGGCAGCCCTACGAGCAGTACTTC.

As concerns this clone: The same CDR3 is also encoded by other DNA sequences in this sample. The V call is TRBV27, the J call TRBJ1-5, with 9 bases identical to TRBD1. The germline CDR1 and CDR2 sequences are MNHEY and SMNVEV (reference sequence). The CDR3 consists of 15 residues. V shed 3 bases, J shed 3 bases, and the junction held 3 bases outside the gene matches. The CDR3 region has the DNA TGTGCCAGCAGTTTCTCACAGGGGGCCAATCAGCCCCAGCATTTT. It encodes CASSFSQGANQPQHF.

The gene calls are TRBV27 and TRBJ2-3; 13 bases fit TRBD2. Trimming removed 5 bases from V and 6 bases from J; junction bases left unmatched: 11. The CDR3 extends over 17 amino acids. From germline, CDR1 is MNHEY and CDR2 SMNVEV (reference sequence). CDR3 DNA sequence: TGTGCCAGCAGTACCACAAGGACTAGCGGGAGTCCCGATACGCAGTATTTT. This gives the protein CASSTTRTSGSPDTQYF.

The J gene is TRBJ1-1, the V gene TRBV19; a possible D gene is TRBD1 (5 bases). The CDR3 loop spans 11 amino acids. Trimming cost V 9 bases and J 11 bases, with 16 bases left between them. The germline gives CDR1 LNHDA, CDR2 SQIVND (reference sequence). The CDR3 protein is CASYYGGAAFF. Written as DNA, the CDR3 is TGTGCCAGCTATTACGGGGGAGCGGCTTTCTTT.

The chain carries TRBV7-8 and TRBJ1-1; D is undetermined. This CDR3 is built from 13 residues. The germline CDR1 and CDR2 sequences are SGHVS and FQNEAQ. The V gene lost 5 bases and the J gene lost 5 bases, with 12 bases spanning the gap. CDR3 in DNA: TGTGCCAGCAGCGCGCGCGAGGGTACTGAAGCTTTCTTT. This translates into CASSAREGTEAFF.